This T cell receptor beta chain stems from a study of CD8 T cells in ankylosing spondylitis. Germline CDR1 SGHKS, CDR2 YYEKEE (reference sequence). The CDR3 is made up of 14 amino acids. V trimming: 3 bases; J trimming: 5 bases; junction bases outside the gene matches: 5. In this sample, this clonotype turned up many times. The antigen remains unidentified. General study findings and limits: A motif of seven or eight highly homologous TCR beta variants was seen as apparently characteristic of ankylosing spondylitis blood. Clones linked to disease were reported to show significant enrichment in matched ankylosing spondylitis synovial fluid. Earlier work had already found some motif variants in reactive arthritis synovial fluid and blood.

For TCR beta, libraries came from quantitative 5'-RACE with molecular barcodes. MiXCR was run by TCRdb on the 5' RACE reads, yielding one entry per CDR3 protein. Of under 850,000 distinct CDR3 sequences detected, roughly 20% appear once; the ten largest clones hold under 20%. The chain is built from TRBV5-5 and TRBJ1-1; TRBD1 agrees at 9 bases. The receptor's source is a male donor with ankylosing spondylitis. Sequencing was done on a sample of blood, either unsorted or a sorted T cell fraction (not recorded which). CDR3 sequence (DNA): TGTGCCAGCAGCTCGGACAGGGGATGGACTGAAGCTTTCTTT. Its protein is CASSSDRGWTEAFF.